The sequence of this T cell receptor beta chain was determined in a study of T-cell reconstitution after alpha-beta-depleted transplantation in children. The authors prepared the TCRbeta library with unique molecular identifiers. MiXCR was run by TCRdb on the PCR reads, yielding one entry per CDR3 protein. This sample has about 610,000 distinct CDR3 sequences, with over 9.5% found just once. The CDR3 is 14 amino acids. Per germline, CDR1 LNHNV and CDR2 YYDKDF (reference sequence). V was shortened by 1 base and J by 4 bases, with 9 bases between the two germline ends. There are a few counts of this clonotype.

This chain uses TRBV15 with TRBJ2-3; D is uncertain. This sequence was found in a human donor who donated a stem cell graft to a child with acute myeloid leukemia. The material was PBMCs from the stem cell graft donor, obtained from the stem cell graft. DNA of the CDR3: TGTGCCACCAGCAGAGGCCGACCCTCAGATACGCAGTATTTT. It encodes CATSRGRPSDTQYF.